This is a list of T cell receptor beta chains from one sample in a study of T-cell memory formation after mild COVID-19. One entry per CDR3 protein, called by TCRdb with MiXCR from the 5' RACE reads. The sample has roughly 600,000 distinct CDR3 sequences, roughly 18% seen once. The sequenced sample consisted of PBMCs or a T cell subset sorted from them (not recorded which). Receptors originate from an adult woman who had mild COVID-19 (a few samples of this study predate the infection). Cell type and time point are not known. The CDR3 runs from the conserved cysteine through the conserved F or W. Each record gives: clone size, V gene, D gene, J gene, CDR3 DNA, CDR3 protein. The D gene is left open where the match is weak. Clone size is not always given. Where it is, it says once, few, many or a class for expanded clones.

clone size: few; V gene: TRBV7-3; D gene: TRBD2; J gene: TRBJ2-1; CDR3 DNA: TGTGCCAGCAGCTTTACTAGCGGGGGGGCCTCCTACAATGAGCAGTTCTTC; CDR3 protein: CASSFTSGGASYNEQFF
clone size: -; V gene: TRBV12-3/TRBV12-4; D gene: -; J gene: TRBJ1-4; CDR3 DNA: TGTGCCAGCAGTTTTCAGGGCCTTAATGAAAAACTGTTTTTT; CDR3 protein: CASSFQGLNEKLFF
clone size: few; V gene: TRBV6-5; D gene: -; J gene: TRBJ1-1; CDR3 DNA: TGTGCCAGCAGGCCGGGACTAATGAACACTGAAGCTTTCTTT; CDR3 protein: CASRPGLMNTEAFF
clone size: few; V gene: TRBV7-2; D gene: -; J gene: TRBJ1-2; CDR3 DNA: TGTGCCAGCAGCTTGTCCCACAGAGACTATGGCTACACCTTC; CDR3 protein: CASSLSHRDYGYTF
clone size: few; V gene: TRBV9; D gene: TRBD2; J gene: TRBJ2-3; CDR3 DNA: TGTGCCAGCAGCAAAATCCCGACTTTGCGGGGGGCGGCCGATACGCAGTATTTT; CDR3 protein: CASSKIPTLRGAADTQYF
clone size: -; V gene: TRBV7-9; D gene: -; J gene: TRBJ2-1; CDR3 DNA: TGTGCCAGCGGATCCGACAGGTCTTACAATGAGCAGTTCTTC; CDR3 protein: CASGSDRSYNEQFF
clone size: few; V gene: TRBV20-1; D gene: -; J gene: TRBJ2-1; CDR3 DNA: TGCAGTGAGCAAGGACAGATCTACAATGAGCAGTTCTTC; CDR3 protein: CSEQGQIYNEQFF
clone size: few; V gene: TRBV5-5; D gene: -; J gene: TRBJ2-3; CDR3 DNA: TGTGCCAGCAGCCTCCAACTTTCTGTGGATACGCAGTATTTT; CDR3 protein: CASSLQLSVDTQYF
clone size: many; V gene: TRBV7-9; D gene: TRBD1; J gene: TRBJ2-4; CDR3 DNA: TGTGCCAGCAGCTTGTCGACAGGGAAGACAGCCAAAAACATTCAGTACTTC; CDR3 protein: CASSLSTGKTAKNIQYF
clone size: -; V gene: TRBV5-1; D gene: -; J gene: TRBJ2-7; CDR3 DNA: TGCGCCAGCAGGATAAGGGGCGGCAGCTCCTACGAGCAGTACTTC; CDR3 protein: CASRIRGGSSYEQYF
clone size: few; V gene: TRBV20-1; D gene: TRBD2; J gene: TRBJ2-7; CDR3 DNA: TGCAGTGCTCTAGTGAGCGGGAGGGCCGACGAGCAGTACTTC; CDR3 protein: CSALVSGRADEQYF
clone size: many; V gene: TRBV29-1; D gene: -; J gene: TRBJ1-1; CDR3 DNA: TGCAGCGTTGAAGAAGACAGTTACACTGAAGCTTTCTTT; CDR3 protein: CSVEEDSYTEAFF
clone size: -; V gene: TRBV29-1; D gene: -; J gene: TRBJ2-7; CDR3 DNA: TGCAGCGTTACCGGGACTCTTACCTACGAGCAGTACTTC; CDR3 protein: CSVTGTLTYEQYF
clone size: -; V gene: TRBV18; D gene: -; J gene: TRBJ2-3; CDR3 DNA: TGTGCCAGCTCACCATTCAAGCCCGAAGATACGCAGTATTTT; CDR3 protein: CASSPFKPEDTQYF
clone size: -; V gene: TRBV7-9; D gene: -; J gene: TRBJ2-5; CDR3 DNA: TGTGCCAGCAGCTTAGTTACGGGGGAACAAGAGACCCAGTACTTC; CDR3 protein: CASSLVTGEQETQYF
clone size: few; V gene: TRBV30; D gene: -; J gene: TRBJ2-7; CDR3 DNA: TGTGCCTGGAGTGTAGAGGGGGACTCCTACGAGCAGTACTTC; CDR3 protein: CAWSVEGDSYEQYF
clone size: few; V gene: TRBV7-9; D gene: -; J gene: TRBJ2-4; CDR3 DNA: TGTGCCAGCAGCCCTCTTGACATTCAGTACTTC; CDR3 protein: CASSPLDIQYF
clone size: -; V gene: TRBV7-6; D gene: TRBD1; J gene: TRBJ1-4; CDR3 DNA: TGTGCCAGCAGCCCAGACAGGGGAACCCATGAAAAACTGTTTTTT; CDR3 protein: CASSPDRGTHEKLFF
clone size: few; V gene: TRBV7-6; D gene: -; J gene: TRBJ2-5; CDR3 DNA: TGTGCCAGCAGCTTAGCGTGGAGGCCGGGGGAGACCCAGTACTTC; CDR3 protein: CASSLAWRPGETQYF
clone size: few; V gene: TRBV29-1; D gene: TRBD2; J gene: TRBJ2-3; CDR3 DNA: TGCAGCGTTTCGGGGGGGGAAGGCGCGGGAGCGACAGATACGCAGTATTTT; CDR3 protein: CSVSGGEGAGATDTQYF
clone size: few; V gene: TRBV24-1; D gene: -; J gene: TRBJ2-3; CDR3 DNA: TGTGCCACCATGAGGGCGAGCACAGATACGCAGTATTTT; CDR3 protein: CATMRASTDTQYF
clone size: few; V gene: TRBV12-3/TRBV12-4; D gene: -; J gene: TRBJ2-7; CDR3 DNA: TGTGCCAGCAGTCGGGACGGCGCCTCCGAGCAGTACTTC; CDR3 protein: CASSRDGASEQYF
clone size: -; V gene: TRBV15; D gene: -; J gene: TRBJ1-5; CDR3 DNA: TGTGCCACCAGGGGGGGGGGCAATCAGCCCCAGCATTTT; CDR3 protein: CATRGGGNQPQHF
clone size: -; V gene: TRBV19; D gene: -; J gene: TRBJ2-1; CDR3 DNA: TGTGCCAGTAGTACCATCCGGGACGACAATGAGCAGTTCTTC; CDR3 protein: CASSTIRDDNEQFF
clone size: many; V gene: TRBV19; D gene: -; J gene: TRBJ2-3; CDR3 DNA: TGTGCCAGTAGTATAGCTACCCCAGATACGCAGTATTTT; CDR3 protein: CASSIATPDTQYF
clone size: -; V gene: TRBV3-1; D gene: -; J gene: TRBJ2-7; CDR3 DNA: TGTGCCAGCAGCCATCGCCCGCAACCACGATACGAGCAGTACTTC; CDR3 protein: CASSHRPQPRYEQYF
clone size: many; V gene: TRBV19; D gene: -; J gene: TRBJ2-5; CDR3 DNA: TGCGCCAGCAGCATTGAAGAGACCCAGTACTTC; CDR3 protein: CASSIEETQYF
clone size: -; V gene: TRBV11-3; D gene: -; J gene: TRBJ2-1; CDR3 DNA: TGTGCCAGCAGCTTCGGACTATCGGGTGAGCAGTTCTTC; CDR3 protein: CASSFGLSGEQFF
clone size: few; V gene: TRBV29-1; D gene: -; J gene: TRBJ2-2; CDR3 DNA: TGCAGCGTTGATAGGGGGGACTACAGCACCGGGGAGCTGTTTTTT; CDR3 protein: CSVDRGDYSTGELFF
clone size: few; V gene: TRBV11-2; D gene: -; J gene: TRBJ2-1; CDR3 DNA: TGTGCCAGCAGCTTAGAGACGGGTCCCCACCAGTTCTTC; CDR3 protein: CASSLETGPHQFF
clone size: few; V gene: TRBV5-1; D gene: TRBD2; J gene: TRBJ2-1; CDR3 DNA: TGCGCCAGCAGCCTAATGGGGACTAGCGGAAACAATGAGCAGTTCTTC; CDR3 protein: CASSLMGTSGNNEQFF
clone size: -; V gene: TRBV5-5; D gene: TRBD1; J gene: TRBJ1-2; CDR3 DNA: TGTGCCAGCAGCTTGTGGGGGACAGCCCCGGTCGATGGCTACACCTTC; CDR3 protein: CASSLWGTAPVDGYTF
clone size: many; V gene: TRBV28; D gene: -; J gene: TRBJ1-1; CDR3 DNA: TGTGCCAGCAGTTCAAGGCGGAGGGAAAGCACTGAAGCTTTCTTT; CDR3 protein: CASSSRRRESTEAFF
clone size: few; V gene: TRBV18; D gene: -; J gene: TRBJ1-1; CDR3 DNA: TGTGCCAGCTCACCGGGGTTCCAGGGGATGGACACTGAAGCTTTCTTT; CDR3 protein: CASSPGFQGMDTEAFF
clone size: few; V gene: TRBV7-9; D gene: TRBD1; J gene: TRBJ2-3; CDR3 DNA: TGTGCCAGCACTCCGGAAGGGGACAGACCACGCACAGATACGCAGTATTTT; CDR3 protein: CASTPEGDRPRTDTQYF
clone size: few; V gene: TRBV28; D gene: TRBD2; J gene: TRBJ2-1; CDR3 DNA: TGTGCCAGCAGTTTATTGGGACTAGCCGGCAACAATGAGCAGTTCTTC; CDR3 protein: CASSLLGLAGNNEQFF
clone size: many; V gene: TRBV20-1; D gene: -; J gene: TRBJ2-2; CDR3 DNA: TGCAGTGCTAGAGATCTTAATAAGGGACCTGGGGAGCTGTTTTTT; CDR3 protein: CSARDLNKGPGELFF
clone size: -; V gene: TRBV21-1; D gene: -; J gene: TRBJ1-4; CDR3 DNA: TGTGCCAGCAGCGAAAACAGGGGGATTGGTGAAAAACTGTTTTTT; CDR3 protein: CASSENRGIGEKLFF
clone size: few; V gene: TRBV12-3/TRBV12-4; D gene: TRBD1; J gene: TRBJ2-1; CDR3 DNA: TGTGCCAGCAGTCCACACAGGGGAGACTACAATGAGCAGTTCTTC; CDR3 protein: CASSPHRGDYNEQFF
clone size: few; V gene: TRBV20-1; D gene: -; J gene: TRBJ1-2; CDR3 DNA: TGCAGTGCTAGAGAGGTTCAGCTTAACTATGGCTACACCTTC; CDR3 protein: CSAREVQLNYGYTF
clone size: -; V gene: TRBV21-1; D gene: -; J gene: TRBJ2-5; CDR3 DNA: TGTGCCAGCAGCTCTCTAGCGGGGGTAGAGACCCAGTACTTC; CDR3 protein: CASSSLAGVETQYF
clone size: -; V gene: TRBV7-9; D gene: -; J gene: TRBJ1-2; CDR3 DNA: TGTGCCAGCAGCTTAGAGACAGACCTCTATGGCTACACCTTC; CDR3 protein: CASSLETDLYGYTF
clone size: -; V gene: TRBV24-1; D gene: -; J gene: TRBJ2-3; CDR3 DNA: TGTGCCACCAGTGATCCCCGTAAAGGACCGGGGACAGATACGCAGTATTTT; CDR3 protein: CATSDPRKGPGTDTQYF
clone size: -; V gene: TRBV23-1; D gene: -; J gene: TRBJ1-5; CDR3 DNA: TGCGCCAGCAGCCCCTCAGACAACGATAGCAATCAGCCCCAGCATTTT; CDR3 protein: CASSPSDNDSNQPQHF
clone size: -; V gene: TRBV7-7; D gene: TRBD1; J gene: TRBJ2-3; CDR3 DNA: TGTGCCAGCAGCTACGGACAGGATACAGATACGCAGTATTTT; CDR3 protein: CASSYGQDTDTQYF
clone size: -; V gene: TRBV4-1; D gene: -; J gene: TRBJ2-1; CDR3 DNA: TGCGCCAGCAGCCACGGGACCGCCGGGGAGCAGTTCTTC; CDR3 protein: CASSHGTAGEQFF
clone size: -; V gene: TRBV5-1; D gene: TRBD1; J gene: TRBJ1-6; CDR3 DNA: TGCGCCAGCAGACAAGAACCGGGACAGGGGAATTCACCCCTCCACTTT; CDR3 protein: CASRQEPGQGNSPLHF
clone size: -; V gene: TRBV5-6; D gene: TRBD1; J gene: TRBJ1-1; CDR3 DNA: TGTGCCAGCAGCTTCCGGGACAGCCCTTGGGAAGCTTTCTTT; CDR3 protein: CASSFRDSPWEAFF
clone size: -; V gene: TRBV4-1; D gene: TRBD2; J gene: TRBJ2-1; CDR3 DNA: TGCGCCCGCAGCCAACCGACTAGCGGGAGCCGTGATGAGCAGTTCTTC; CDR3 protein: CARSQPTSGSRDEQFF
clone size: many; V gene: TRBV15; D gene: -; J gene: TRBJ2-5; CDR3 DNA: TGTGCCACCAGCAGACAAAATGGGGAAGAGACCCAGTACTTC; CDR3 protein: CATSRQNGEETQYF
clone size: -; V gene: TRBV19; D gene: TRBD2; J gene: TRBJ2-7; CDR3 DNA: TGTGCCAGTATCGAACCGACTAGCGGCGAGCAGTACTTC; CDR3 protein: CASIEPTSGEQYF
clone size: -; V gene: TRBV5-4; D gene: TRBD2; J gene: TRBJ2-7; CDR3 DNA: TGTGCCAGCAGCTTGGGAGCTAGCGGGAGGGCTCTAAACGAGCAGTACTTC; CDR3 protein: CASSLGASGRALNEQYF
clone size: -; V gene: TRBV10-3; D gene: -; J gene: TRBJ1-2; CDR3 DNA: TGTGCCATCAGTGTTGAGGGAAACTATGGCTACACCTTC; CDR3 protein: CAISVEGNYGYTF
clone size: -; V gene: TRBV30; D gene: -; J gene: TRBJ2-2; CDR3 DNA: TGTGCCTGTCAGATCGTAGTACAGGGAGGAACCGGGGAGCTGTTTTTT; CDR3 protein: CACQIVVQGGTGELFF
clone size: -; V gene: TRBV6-2/TRBV6-3; D gene: -; J gene: TRBJ2-7; CDR3 DNA: TGTGCCACCACCTCTTTGGGGGACTCCTACGAGCAGTACTTC; CDR3 protein: CATTSLGDSYEQYF
clone size: -; V gene: TRBV27; D gene: -; J gene: TRBJ2-2; CDR3 DNA: TGTGCCAGCAGTGGGTCGAGATTGGGCGGGGAGCTGTTTTTT; CDR3 protein: CASSGSRLGGELFF